This TCR beta chain was obtained from a study of blood T cell repertoires in COVID-19. Study at large: Acute and convalescent COVID-19 specimens originated in the United States, Italy and Spain.

This clone appeared a single time. Germline V CDR1 and CDR2: SGHNT, YYREEE (reference sequence). The CDR3 runs to 17 residues. V was clipped by 0 bases and J by 3 bases, with 18 bases between them. Sequencing used immunoSEQ multiplex PCR; TCRdb keeps in-frame clones, though not all of them. The repertoire includes 70,000 to 90,000 clones, roughly 82% of them detected once, and more than 1% sits in the top ten. This TCR was recovered from a woman older than 75 with acute or convalescent COVID-19. V and J are TRBV5-4 and TRBJ2-5; D perhaps matches TRBD2 (6 bases). Sample: peripheral blood. For the CDR3, the DNA is TGTGCCAGCAGCTTGGAGGGACTGACTTTGATAAAAGAGACCCAGTACTTC. Translation: CASSLEGLTLIKETQYF. The variable domain in full, completed from reference TRBV5-4 and TRBJ2-5, reads ETGVTQSPTHLIKTRGQQVTLRCSSQSGHNTVSWYQQALGQGPQFIFQYYREEENGRGNFPPRFSGLQFPNYSSELNVNALELDDSALYLCASSLEGLTLIKETQYFGPGTRLLVL.